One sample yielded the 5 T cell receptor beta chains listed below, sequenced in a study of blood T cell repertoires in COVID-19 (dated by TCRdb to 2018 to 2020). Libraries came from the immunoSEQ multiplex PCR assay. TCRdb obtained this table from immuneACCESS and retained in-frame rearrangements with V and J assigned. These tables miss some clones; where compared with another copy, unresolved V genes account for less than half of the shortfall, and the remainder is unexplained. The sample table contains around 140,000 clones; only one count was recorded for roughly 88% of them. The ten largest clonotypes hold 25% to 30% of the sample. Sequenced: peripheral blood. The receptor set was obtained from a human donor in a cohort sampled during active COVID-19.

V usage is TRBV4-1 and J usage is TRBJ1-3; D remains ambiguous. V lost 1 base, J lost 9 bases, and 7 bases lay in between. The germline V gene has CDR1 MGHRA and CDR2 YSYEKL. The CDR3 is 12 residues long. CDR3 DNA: TGCGCCAGCAGCCAAGCGGAGAGCACCATATATTTT. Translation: CASSQAESTIYF.

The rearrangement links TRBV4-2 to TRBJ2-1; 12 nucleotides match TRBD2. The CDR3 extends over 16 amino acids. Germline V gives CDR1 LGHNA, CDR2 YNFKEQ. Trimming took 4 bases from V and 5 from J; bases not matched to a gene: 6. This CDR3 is CASSLQLAGGNNEQFF. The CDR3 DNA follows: TGTGCCAGCAGCCTCCAACTAGCGGGGGGAAACAATGAGCAGTTCTTC.

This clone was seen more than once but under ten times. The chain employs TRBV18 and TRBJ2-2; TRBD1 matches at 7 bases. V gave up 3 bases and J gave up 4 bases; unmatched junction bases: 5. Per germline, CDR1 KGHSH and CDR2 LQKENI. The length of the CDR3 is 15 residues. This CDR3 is CASSPDRVGTGELFF. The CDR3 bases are TGTGCCAGCTCACCCGACAGGGTGGGCACCGGGGAGCTGTTTTTT.

In DNA, the CDR3 is TGTGCCAGCAGCCCCTGGACTAGCGGGGGCCTCTACAATGAGCAGTTCTTC. Amino acid sequence: CASSPWTSGGLYNEQFF. This chain connects TRBV3-1 (or the pseudogene TRBV3-2) to TRBJ2-1; 13 bases agree with TRBD2. Germline CDR1 and CDR2: LGHDT and YNNKEL (reference sequence). V was pared by 4 bases and J by 3 bases, with 6 bases of the junction left unmatched. This CDR3 has 17 amino acids.

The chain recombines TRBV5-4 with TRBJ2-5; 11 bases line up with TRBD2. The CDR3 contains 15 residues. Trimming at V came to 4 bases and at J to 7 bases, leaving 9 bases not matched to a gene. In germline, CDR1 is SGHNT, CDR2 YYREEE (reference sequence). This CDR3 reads CASSPLAGGSVTQYF. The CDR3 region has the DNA TGTGCCAGCAGCCCCTTAGCGGGGGGGAGTGTGACCCAGTACTTC.